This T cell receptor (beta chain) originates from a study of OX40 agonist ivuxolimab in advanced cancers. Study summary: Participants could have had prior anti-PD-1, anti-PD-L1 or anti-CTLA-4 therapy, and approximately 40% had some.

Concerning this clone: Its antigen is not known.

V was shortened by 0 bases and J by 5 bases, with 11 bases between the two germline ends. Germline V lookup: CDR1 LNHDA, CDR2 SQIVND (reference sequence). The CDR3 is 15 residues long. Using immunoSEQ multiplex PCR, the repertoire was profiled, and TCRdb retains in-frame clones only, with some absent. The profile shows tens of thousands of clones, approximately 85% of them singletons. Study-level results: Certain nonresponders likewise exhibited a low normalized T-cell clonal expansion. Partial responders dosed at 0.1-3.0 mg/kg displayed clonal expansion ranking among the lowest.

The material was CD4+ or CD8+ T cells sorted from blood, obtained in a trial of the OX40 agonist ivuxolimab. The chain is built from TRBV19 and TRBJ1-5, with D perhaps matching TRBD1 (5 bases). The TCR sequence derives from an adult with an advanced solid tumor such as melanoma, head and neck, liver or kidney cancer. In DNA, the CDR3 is TGTGCCAGTAGTATAGATCGGCAGGGTTATCAGCCCCAGCATTTT. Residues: CASSIDRQGYQPQHF.